This T cell receptor (beta chain) is from a study of blood T cell repertoires in COVID-19. This clone has a single count. Looked up from germline, CDR1 is SQVTM and CDR2 is ANQGSEA. The CDR3 spans 14 residues. V lost 7 bases and J lost 0; bases outside the gene matches: 6. Authors' methods: Reference gene primer amplification yielded estimated nucleated cell counts. The method was immunoSEQ multiplex PCR; TCRdb's version includes in-frame clones alone and lacks a portion of them. Clonal size and the V and J genes are those of that table, whereas D and trimming came from the DNA. This sample carries approximately 260,000 clones, more than 65% of them seen once, and the ten largest clones take around 3.6%.

The origin of this receptor is a woman aged 40 to 50 with active or convalescent COVID-19. The chain combines TRBV29-1 with TRBJ1-1, with 9 bases lining up with TRBD1. Sequencing input: peripheral blood. The CDR3 reads CSALGDRVNTEAFF. CDR3 DNA sequence: TGCAGCGCCCTGGGGGACAGGGTGAACACTGAAGCTTTCTTT.